Listed below are T cell receptor beta chains from one sample, sequenced in a study of blood T cell repertoires in COVID-19. Method: immunoSEQ multiplex PCR; TCRdb's copy keeps in-frame clones and lacks some. Of around 290,000 clones in the sample, roughly 90% were seen once. Sequencing was done on a sample of PBMCs or T cells enriched from blood (not recorded which). These receptors originate from a woman under 40 who had recovered from COVID-19. Each CDR3 is given with its conserved first and last residue. The D gene is left open where the match is weak.

J gene	D gene	V gene	CDR3 protein
TRBJ2-1	TRBD2	TRBV3-1/TRBV3-2	CASRMIRTSGRAEQFF
TRBJ2-1	.	TRBV9	CASSARISGKNNEQFF
TRBJ1-1	.	TRBV19	CASSIVKNTEAFF
TRBJ2-2	.	TRBV10-3	CAIREQGPGTGELFF
TRBJ1-2	.	TRBV14	CASSLASVNYGYTF
TRBJ2-3	TRBD2	TRBV28	CASSEGGQRGTDTQYF
TRBJ1-4	.	TRBV19	CASSIQGGEKLFF
TRBJ2-4	TRBD2	TRBV19	CASTGIGGRARGAKNIQYF
TRBJ1-1	.	TRBV15	CATAVQENTEAFF
TRBJ2-2	TRBD2	TRBV3-1/TRBV3-2	CASSQEGLANTGELFF
TRBJ2-1	.	TRBV29-1	CSVSGSAYNEQFF
TRBJ1-3	.	TRBV5-4	CASSTRDMGGNTIYF
TRBJ1-5	.	TRBV5-8	CASRWGRAGDQPQHF
TRBJ2-7	TRBD2	TRBV7-2	CASSGGLAAAYEQYF
TRBJ2-7	.	TRBV5-1	CASSLSVPVNEQYF
TRBJ2-1	TRBD1	TRBV24-1	CATSDPGTETYNEQFF
TRBJ2-5	TRBD2	TRBV7-9	CASSLSGSGRGETQYF
TRBJ1-3	.	TRBV15	CATSRVPTGRETGNTIYF
TRBJ1-2	.	TRBV7-9	CASSQEGGLGYTF
TRBJ2-1	TRBD2	TRBV10-2	CASSGPGLAGELGEQFF
TRBJ2-3	.	TRBV7-2	CASSFRQARGDTQYF
TRBJ1-1	.	TRBV20-1	CSALDREAFF
TRBJ1-5	.	TRBV15	CATSRDPSPQPQHF
TRBJ1-2	.	TRBV5-5	CASSPRENYGYTF
TRBJ1-6	.	TRBV5-1	CASRKEVSYNSPLHF
TRBJ1-3	.	TRBV14	CASSQADTIYF
TRBJ2-5	TRBD1	TRBV19	CASQTRGTGPPQTQYF
TRBJ2-1	.	TRBV3-1/TRBV3-2	CASSPLAQSSYNEQFF
TRBJ1-2	.	TRBV7-2	CASSLNGQGDGYTF
TRBJ1-6	.	TRBV11-3	CASSLAMGAPLHF
TRBJ2-7	TRBD2	TRBV19	CASSIGTSGTYEQYF
TRBJ1-2	.	TRBV28	CASGEWSYGYTF
TRBJ2-7	.	TRBV2	CASNLHRDTTYEQYF
TRBJ2-2	TRBD2	TRBV7-2	CASSLDGRFNGELFF
TRBJ1-2	TRBD1	TRBV4-3	CASSQDWTGHYGYTF
TRBJ2-3	.	TRBV4-3	CASSQEVRGATDTQYF
TRBJ1-5	TRBD1	TRBV11-2	CASSLARDRVGNQPQHF
TRBJ1-6	.	TRBV27	CASSPRSPRNSPLHF
TRBJ1-5	.	TRBV5-6	CASSLDRDQPQHF
TRBJ2-1	TRBD1	TRBV7-2	CASSAPGQVDNEQFF
TRBJ1-2	.	TRBV24-1	CATSSGVGYTF
TRBJ2-1	.	TRBV7-3	CASSLNSANEQFF
TRBJ2-1	.	TRBV28	CASTGGASYNEQFF
TRBJ2-5	.	TRBV7-3	CASSQSAGPQETQYF
TRBJ2-7	TRBD2	TRBV9	CASSPGLATGGEQYF